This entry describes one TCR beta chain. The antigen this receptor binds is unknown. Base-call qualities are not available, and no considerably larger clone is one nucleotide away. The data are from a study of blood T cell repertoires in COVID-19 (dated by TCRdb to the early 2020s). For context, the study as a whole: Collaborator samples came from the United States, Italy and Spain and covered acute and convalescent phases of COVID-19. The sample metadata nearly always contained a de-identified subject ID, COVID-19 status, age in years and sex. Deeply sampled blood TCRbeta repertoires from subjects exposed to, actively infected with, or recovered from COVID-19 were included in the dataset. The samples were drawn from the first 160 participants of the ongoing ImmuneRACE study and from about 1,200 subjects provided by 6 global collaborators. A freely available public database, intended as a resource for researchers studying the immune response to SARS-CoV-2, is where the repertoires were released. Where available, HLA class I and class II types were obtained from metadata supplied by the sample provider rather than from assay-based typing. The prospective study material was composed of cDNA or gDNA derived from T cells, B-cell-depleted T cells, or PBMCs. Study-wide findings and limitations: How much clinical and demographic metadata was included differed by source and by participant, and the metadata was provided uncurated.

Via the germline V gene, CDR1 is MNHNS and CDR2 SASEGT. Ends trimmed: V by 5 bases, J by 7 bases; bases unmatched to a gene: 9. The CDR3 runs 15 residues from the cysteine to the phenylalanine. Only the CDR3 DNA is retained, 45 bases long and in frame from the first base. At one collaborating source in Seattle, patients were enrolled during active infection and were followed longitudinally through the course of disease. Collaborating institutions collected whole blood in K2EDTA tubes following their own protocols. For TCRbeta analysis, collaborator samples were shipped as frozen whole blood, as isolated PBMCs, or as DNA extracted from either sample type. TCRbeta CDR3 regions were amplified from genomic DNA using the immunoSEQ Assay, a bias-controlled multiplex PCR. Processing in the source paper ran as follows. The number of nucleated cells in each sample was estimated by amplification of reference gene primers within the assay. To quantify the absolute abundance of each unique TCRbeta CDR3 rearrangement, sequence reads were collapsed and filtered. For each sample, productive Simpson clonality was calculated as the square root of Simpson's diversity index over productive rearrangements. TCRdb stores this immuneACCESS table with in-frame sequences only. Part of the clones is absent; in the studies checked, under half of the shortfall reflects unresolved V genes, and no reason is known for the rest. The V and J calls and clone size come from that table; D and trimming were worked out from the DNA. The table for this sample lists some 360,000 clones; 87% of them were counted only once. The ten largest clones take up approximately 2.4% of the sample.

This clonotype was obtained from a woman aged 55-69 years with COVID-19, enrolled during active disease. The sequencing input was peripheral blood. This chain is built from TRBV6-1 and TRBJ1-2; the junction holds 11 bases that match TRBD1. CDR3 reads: CASSTRGQGASGYTF. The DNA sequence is TGTGCCAGCAGTACCCGAGGACAGGGGGCGAGTGGCTACACCTTC.